A single T cell receptor beta chain is shown here with its context. Healthy Caucasian individuals from Russia aged about 6 to 100 were enrolled as donors. Using a J-beta primer mix together with a sample-barcoded 5' primer, a second PCR was run for roughly 7 to 12 cycles. TCRdb re-derived calls from the 5' RACE reads in MiXCR, one entry per CDR3 protein. The sample includes approximately 850,000 distinct CDR3 sequences, under 45% seen only once; the top ten take 15% to 25%. These data belong to a study of blood T cells in healthy people across ages. The TCR was taken from a man aged 55 to 70 in good health. The sample was blood.

The CDR3 loop is CASSPKGQSATNEKLFF. CDR3 nucleotide sequence: TGTGCCAGCTCACCAAAGGGACAGTCCGCAACTAATGAAAAACTGTTTTTT. This chain uses TRBV18 with TRBJ1-4; 7 nucleotides align to TRBD1. This CDR3 contains 17 residues. Unmatched junction bases numbered 6, after V lost 2 bases and J lost 0 bases. Looked up from germline, CDR1 is KGHSH and CDR2 is LQKENI. The full variable domain, in which reference TRBV18 and TRBJ1-4 provide the parts outside the CDR3, is NAGVMQNPRHLVRRRGQEARLRCSPMKGHSHVYWYRQLPEEGLKFMVYLQKENIIDESGMPKERFSAEFPKEGPSILRIQQVVRGDSAAYFCASSPKGQSATNEKLFFGSGTQLSVL.